This T cell receptor (beta chain) derives from a study of blood T cell repertoires in COVID-19. Whole-study context: PBMCs, B-cell-depleted T cells, or T cells were the source of the cDNA or gDNA that made up the material.

Participants, about 18 to 95 years old, spanned 24 US areas. V shed 1 base and J shed 3 bases, with 10 bases lying between them. This CDR3 contains 15 residues. Germline V CDR1 and CDR2: KGHDR, SFDVKD. Sequencing used immunoSEQ multiplex PCR; TCRdb keeps in-frame clones, though not all of them. This sample has a few hundred thousand clones, with approximately 85% found just once. This sequence originates from a woman in her fifties or sixties who had recovered from COVID-19. Source material: PBMCs or T cells enriched from blood (not recorded which). V usage is TRBV24-1 and J usage is TRBJ2-3; TRBD1 might be the D (6 bases). The CDR3: CATSDLTQGTDTQYF. The CDR3 DNA is TGTGCCACCAGTGATTTAACACAGGGAACAGATACGCAGTATTTT.